Sequencing of this TCR beta chain was carried out in a study of blood T cell repertoires in COVID-19. About the study: Specimens from acute and convalescent COVID-19 originated in the United States, Italy and Spain. T cells, B-cell-depleted T cells, or PBMCs supplied cDNA or gDNA.

The germline gives CDR1 SGHTA, CDR2 FQGNSA. This CDR3 has 12 residues. Trimming took 2 bases from V and 2 from J, leaving 4 bases between them. Original handling: The assay estimated nucleated cells by amplifying reference gene primers. Generated by immunoSEQ multiplex PCR, the TCRdb table keeps only in-frame clones and is missing some. That table supplies the V and J calls and clone size; D and trimming were determined from the DNA. The data show some 120,000 clones, with over 55% seen just once and over 2% held by the top ten. The chain couples TRBV7-2 to TRBJ2-7; no firm D call. The sequence was obtained from a woman in her 70s with acute or convalescent COVID-19. The sample was peripheral blood. The CDR3 region is CASSLQTYEQYF. CDR3 bases: TGTGCCAGCAGCTTACAGACCTACGAGCAGTACTTC.